This record covers a single T cell receptor (delta chain). Antigen: not known. Sequences come from RNA converted to cDNA by reverse transcription. CDR3 amplicons came from multiplex PCR with pooled V-gene forward and constant-region reverse primers. TCRdb redid clone calling on the multiplex PCR reads using CATT. Of 50,000 to 75,000 delta-chain clones in the sample, approximately 16% were seen once. The sorted cells were CD3+ Vdelta1+ Vdelta2- thymocytes from alphabeta-depleted thymus. The sample comes from a study of Vδ1+ human thymocytes. Germline lookup yields CDR1 TSWWSYY and CDR2 QGS. This CDR3 contains 16 residues. Trimming pared 7 bases from V and 2 bases from J, leaving 20 bases between. Study-level findings and limits: In the thymus, TRG and TRD repertoires looked highly polyclonal with Gaussian CDR3 lengths. Unlike peripheral blood Vdelta1+ controls, thymic delta-chain sequences included 15% to 20% Vdelta2 and few Vdelta3. Bulk data may be misread because of unexpected Vdelta2 sequences.

The chain couples TRDV1 to TRDJ1; D is possibly TRDD3 (5 bases). The sequenced material came from Vdelta1+ gamma-delta thymocytes from the thymus. The subset here: FACS-sorted CD3+ TCRalphabeta- TCRVdelta1+ TCRVdelta2- thymocytes. The source is a girl less than two years old who had congenital heart surgery. CDR3 in amino acids: CALAQGALGTTDKLIF. The CDR3 bases are TGTGCTCTTGCCCAGGGGGCCCTGGGTACGACCGATAAACTCATCTTT.